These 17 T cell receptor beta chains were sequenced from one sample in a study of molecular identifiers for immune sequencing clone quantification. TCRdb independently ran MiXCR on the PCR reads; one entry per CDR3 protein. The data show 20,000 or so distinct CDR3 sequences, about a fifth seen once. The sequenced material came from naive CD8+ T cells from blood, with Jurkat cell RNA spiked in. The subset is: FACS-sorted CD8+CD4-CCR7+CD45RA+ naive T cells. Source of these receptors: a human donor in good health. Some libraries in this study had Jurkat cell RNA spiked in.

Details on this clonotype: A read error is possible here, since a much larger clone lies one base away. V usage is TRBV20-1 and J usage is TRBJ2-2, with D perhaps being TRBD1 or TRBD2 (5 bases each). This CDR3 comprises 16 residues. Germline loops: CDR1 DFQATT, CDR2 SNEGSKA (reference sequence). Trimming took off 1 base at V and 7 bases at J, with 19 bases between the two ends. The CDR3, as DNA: TGCAGTGCTAGAGCCCCCCTAGCAGGGTTGAACGGGGAGCTGTTTTTT. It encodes CSARAPLAGLNGELFF.

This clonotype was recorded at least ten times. CDR3 bases: TGTGCCAGCAGCCAAGAGAGGGTTCCTCCTGAAGCTTTCTTT. Its protein is CASSQERVPPEAFF. The chain employs TRBV3-1 and TRBJ1-1; D is ambiguous. Germline V gene data show CDR1 as LGHDT and CDR2 as YNNKEL (reference sequence). CDR3 length equals 14 residues. V was shortened by 0 bases and J by 6 bases, with 11 bases between the two germline ends.

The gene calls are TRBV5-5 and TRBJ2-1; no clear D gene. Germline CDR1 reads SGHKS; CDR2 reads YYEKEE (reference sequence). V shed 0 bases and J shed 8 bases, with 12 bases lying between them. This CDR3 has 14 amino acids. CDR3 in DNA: TGTGCCAGCAGCTTGGCCGCACGGGTAGATGAGCAGTTCTTC. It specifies CASSLAARVDEQFF. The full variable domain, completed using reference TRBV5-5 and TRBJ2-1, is DAGVTQSPTHLIKTRGQQVTLRCSPISGHKSVSWYQQVLGQGPQFIFQYYEKEERGRGNFPDRFSARQFPNYSSELNVNALLLGDSALYLCASSLAARVDEQFFGPGTRLTVL.

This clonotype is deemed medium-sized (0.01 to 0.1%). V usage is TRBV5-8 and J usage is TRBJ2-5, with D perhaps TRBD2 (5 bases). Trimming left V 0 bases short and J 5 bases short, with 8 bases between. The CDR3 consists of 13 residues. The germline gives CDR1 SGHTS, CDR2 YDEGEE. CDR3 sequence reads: CASSLATGETQYF. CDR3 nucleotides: TGTGCCAGCAGCTTGGCCACGGGGGAGACCCAGTACTTC. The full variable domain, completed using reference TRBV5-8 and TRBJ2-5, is EAGVTQSPTHLIKTRGQQATLRCSPISGHTSVYWYQQALGLGLQFLLWYDEGEERNRGNFPPRFSGRQFPNYSSELNVNALELEDSALYLCASSLATGETQYFGPGTRLLVL.

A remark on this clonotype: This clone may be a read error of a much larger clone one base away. The DNA for the CDR3 is TGTGCCAGCAGCGAAAGATCGGCCAGGGGATTTGGGCAGTTCTTC. Amino acid sequence: CASSERSARGFGQFF. The chain is built from TRBV7-8 and TRBJ2-1; tentatively, D is TRBD1 (6 bases). V dropped 5 bases and J dropped 12 bases, with 23 bases sitting between them. This CDR3 region has 15 residues. Germline V gene data show CDR1 as SGHVS and CDR2 as FQNEAQ.

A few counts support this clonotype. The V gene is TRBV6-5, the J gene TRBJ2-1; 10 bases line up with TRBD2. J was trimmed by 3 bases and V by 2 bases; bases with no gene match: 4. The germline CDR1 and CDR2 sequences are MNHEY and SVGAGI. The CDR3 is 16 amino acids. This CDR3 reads CASSYPSGRGYNEQFF. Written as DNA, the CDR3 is TGTGCCAGCAGTTACCCCAGCGGGAGGGGCTACAATGAGCAGTTCTTC.

Here the CDR3 reads CASSLPRAGKETQYF. The CDR3 DNA reads TGTGCCAGCAGTTTACCTCGAGCGGGGAAAGAGACCCAGTACTTC. The chain joins TRBV28 to TRBJ2-5; 7 bases match TRBD2. The CDR3 is 15 residues long. From germline, CDR1 is MDHEN and CDR2 SYDVKM. V dropped 2 bases and J dropped 3; count of bases not matched to a gene: 6.

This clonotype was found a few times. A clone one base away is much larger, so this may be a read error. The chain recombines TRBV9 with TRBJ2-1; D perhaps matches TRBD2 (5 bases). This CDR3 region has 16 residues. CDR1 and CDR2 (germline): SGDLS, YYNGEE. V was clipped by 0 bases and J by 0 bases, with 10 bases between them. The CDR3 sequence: CASSVGGRDSYNEQFF. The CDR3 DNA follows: TGTGCCAGCAGCGTAGGAGGACGGGACTCCTACAATGAGCAGTTCTTC.

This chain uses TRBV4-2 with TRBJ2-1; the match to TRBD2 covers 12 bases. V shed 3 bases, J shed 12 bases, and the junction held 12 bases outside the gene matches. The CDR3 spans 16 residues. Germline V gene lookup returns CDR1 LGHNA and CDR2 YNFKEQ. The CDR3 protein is CASSQAGTSGPGGQFF. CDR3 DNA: TGTGCCAGCAGCCAGGCCGGGACTAGCGGGCCCGGAGGGCAGTTCTTC.

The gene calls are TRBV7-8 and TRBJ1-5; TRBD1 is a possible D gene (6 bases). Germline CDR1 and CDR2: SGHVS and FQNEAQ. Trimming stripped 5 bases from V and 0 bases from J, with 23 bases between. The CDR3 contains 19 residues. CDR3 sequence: CASSPRPQGPINSNQPQHF. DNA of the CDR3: TGTGCCAGCAGCCCGAGGCCTCAGGGGCCAATCAATAGCAATCAGCCCCAGCATTTT.

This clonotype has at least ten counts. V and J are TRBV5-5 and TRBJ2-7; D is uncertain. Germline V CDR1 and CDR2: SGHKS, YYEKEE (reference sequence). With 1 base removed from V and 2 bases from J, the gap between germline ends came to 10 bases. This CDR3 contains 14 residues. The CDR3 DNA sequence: TGTGCCAGCAGCTTGTCCCAGAATACCTACGAGCAGTACTTC. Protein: CASSLSQNTYEQYF.

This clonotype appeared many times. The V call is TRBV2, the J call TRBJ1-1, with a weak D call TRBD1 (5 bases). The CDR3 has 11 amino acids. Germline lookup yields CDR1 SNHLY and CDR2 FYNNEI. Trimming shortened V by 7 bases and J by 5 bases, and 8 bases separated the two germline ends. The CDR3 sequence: CASTGPTEAFF. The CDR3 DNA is TGTGCCAGCACGGGGCCAACTGAAGCTTTCTTT.

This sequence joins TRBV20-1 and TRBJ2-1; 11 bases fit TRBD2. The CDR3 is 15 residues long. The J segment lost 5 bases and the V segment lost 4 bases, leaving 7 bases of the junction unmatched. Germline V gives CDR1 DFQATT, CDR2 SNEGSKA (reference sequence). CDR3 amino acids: CSANPGLAVHNEQFF. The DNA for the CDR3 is TGCAGTGCTAATCCGGGACTAGCGGTCCACAATGAGCAGTTCTTC.

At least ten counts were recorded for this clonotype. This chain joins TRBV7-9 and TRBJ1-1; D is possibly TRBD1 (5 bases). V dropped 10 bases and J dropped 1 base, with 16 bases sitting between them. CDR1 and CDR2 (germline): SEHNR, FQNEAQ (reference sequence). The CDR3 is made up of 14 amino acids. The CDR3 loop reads CAIYQLRANTEAFF. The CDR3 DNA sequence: TGTGCCATCTACCAGCTCAGGGCGAACACTGAAGCTTTCTTT.

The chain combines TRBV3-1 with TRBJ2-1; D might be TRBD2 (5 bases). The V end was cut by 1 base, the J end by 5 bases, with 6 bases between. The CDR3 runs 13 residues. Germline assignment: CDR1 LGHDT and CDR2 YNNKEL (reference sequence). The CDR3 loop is CASSQGLHNEQFF. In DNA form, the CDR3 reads TGTGCCAGCAGCCAAGGACTACACAATGAGCAGTTCTTC.

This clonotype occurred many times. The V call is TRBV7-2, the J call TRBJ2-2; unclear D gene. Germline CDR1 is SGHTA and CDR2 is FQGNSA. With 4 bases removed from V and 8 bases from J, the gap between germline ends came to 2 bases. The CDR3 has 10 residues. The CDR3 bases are TGTGCCAGCAGCTCTGGGGAGCTGTTTTTT. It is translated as CASSSGELFF.

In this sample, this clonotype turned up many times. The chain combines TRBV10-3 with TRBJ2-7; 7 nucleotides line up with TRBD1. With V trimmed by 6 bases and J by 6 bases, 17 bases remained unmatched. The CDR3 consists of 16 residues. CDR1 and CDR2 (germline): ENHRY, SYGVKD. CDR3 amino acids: CAIRQPIGQAVGEQYF. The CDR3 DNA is TGTGCCATCAGACAACCGATTGGACAGGCGGTTGGCGAGCAGTACTTC.